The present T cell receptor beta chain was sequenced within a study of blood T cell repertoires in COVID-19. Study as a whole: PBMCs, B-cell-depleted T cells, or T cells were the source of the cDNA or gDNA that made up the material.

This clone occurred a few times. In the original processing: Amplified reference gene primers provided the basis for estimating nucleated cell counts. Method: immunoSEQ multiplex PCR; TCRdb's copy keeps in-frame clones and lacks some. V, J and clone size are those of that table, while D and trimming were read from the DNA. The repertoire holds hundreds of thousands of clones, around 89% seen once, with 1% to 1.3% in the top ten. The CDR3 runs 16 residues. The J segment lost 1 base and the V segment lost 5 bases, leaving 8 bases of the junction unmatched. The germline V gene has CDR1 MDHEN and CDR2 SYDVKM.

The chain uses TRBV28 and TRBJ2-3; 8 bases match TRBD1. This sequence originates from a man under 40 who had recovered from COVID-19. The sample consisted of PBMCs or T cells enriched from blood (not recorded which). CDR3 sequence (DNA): TGTGCCAGCAGTACTACAACAGGGGGTGGCACAGATACGCAGTATTTT. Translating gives CASSTTTGGGTDTQYF.